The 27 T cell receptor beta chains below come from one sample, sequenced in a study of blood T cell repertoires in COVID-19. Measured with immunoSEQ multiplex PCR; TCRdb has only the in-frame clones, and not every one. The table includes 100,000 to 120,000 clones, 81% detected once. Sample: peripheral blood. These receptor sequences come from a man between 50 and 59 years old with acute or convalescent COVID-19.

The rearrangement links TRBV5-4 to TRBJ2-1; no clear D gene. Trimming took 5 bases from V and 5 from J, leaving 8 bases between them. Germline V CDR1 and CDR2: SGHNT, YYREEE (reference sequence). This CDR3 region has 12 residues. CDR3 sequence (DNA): TGTGCCAGCAGTCTTATCGACAATGAGCAGTTCTTC. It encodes CASSLIDNEQFF.

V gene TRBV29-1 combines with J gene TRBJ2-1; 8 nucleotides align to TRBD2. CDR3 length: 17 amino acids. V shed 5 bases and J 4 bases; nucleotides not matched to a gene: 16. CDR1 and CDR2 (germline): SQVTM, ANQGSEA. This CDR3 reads CSVPYPGGTLAYNEQFF. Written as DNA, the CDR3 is TGCAGCGTTCCCTACCCGGGGGGGACCCTCGCATACAATGAGCAGTTCTTC.

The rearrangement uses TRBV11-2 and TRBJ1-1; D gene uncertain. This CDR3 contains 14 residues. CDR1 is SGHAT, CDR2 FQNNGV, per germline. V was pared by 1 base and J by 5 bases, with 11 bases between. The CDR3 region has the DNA TGTGCCAGCAGCTTAGTGGGGTGGAGGACTGAAGCTTTCTTT. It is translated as CASSLVGWRTEAFF.

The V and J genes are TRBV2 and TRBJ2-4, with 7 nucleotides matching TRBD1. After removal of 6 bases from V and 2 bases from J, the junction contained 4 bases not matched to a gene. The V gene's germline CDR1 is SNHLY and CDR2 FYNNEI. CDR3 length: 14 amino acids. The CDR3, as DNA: TGTGCCAGCAGGAGGGGGCTTTCCAAAAACATTCAGTACTTC. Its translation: CASRRGLSKNIQYF. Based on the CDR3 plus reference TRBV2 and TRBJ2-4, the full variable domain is EPEVTQTPSHQVTQMGQEVILRCVPISNHLYFYWYRQILGQKVEFLVSFYNNEISEKSEIFDDQFSVERPDGSNFTLKIRSTKLEDSAMYFCASRRGLSKNIQYFGAGTRLSVL.

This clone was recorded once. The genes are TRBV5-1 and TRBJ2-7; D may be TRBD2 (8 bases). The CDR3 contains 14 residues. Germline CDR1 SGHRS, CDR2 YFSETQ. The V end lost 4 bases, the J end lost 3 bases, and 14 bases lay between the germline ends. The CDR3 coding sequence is TGCGCCAGCAGCCGGGAGGGGGCTAGCTACGAGCAGTACTTC. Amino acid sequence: CASSREGASYEQYF.

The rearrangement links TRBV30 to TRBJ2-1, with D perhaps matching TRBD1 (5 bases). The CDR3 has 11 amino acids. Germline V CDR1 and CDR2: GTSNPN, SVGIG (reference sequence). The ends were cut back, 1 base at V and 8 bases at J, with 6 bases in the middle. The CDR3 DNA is TGTGCCTGGAGTGAGGGGCATGAGCAGTTCTTC. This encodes CAWSEGHEQFF.

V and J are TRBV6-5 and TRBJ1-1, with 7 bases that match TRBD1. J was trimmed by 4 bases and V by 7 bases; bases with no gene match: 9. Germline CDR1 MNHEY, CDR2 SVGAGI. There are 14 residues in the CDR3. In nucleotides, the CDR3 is TGTGCCAGCAAAATTAGACAGGGCGGCACTGAAGCTTTCTTT. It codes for CASKIRQGGTEAFF.

The CDR3 region has the DNA TGTGCCACCCGGGACAGGGTGACCGAAAACATTCAGTACTTC. Amino acids: CATRDRVTENIQYF. The V gene is TRBV10-3, the J gene TRBJ2-4; TRBD1 agrees at 9 bases. CDR3 size: 14 residues. The J segment lost 5 bases and the V segment lost 10 bases, leaving 9 bases of the junction unmatched. Germline V CDR1 and CDR2: ENHRY, SYGVKD.

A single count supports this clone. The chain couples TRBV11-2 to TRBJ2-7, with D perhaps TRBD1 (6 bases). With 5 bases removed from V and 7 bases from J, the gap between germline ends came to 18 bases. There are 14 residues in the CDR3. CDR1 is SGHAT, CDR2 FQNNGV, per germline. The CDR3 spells CASSPGNRVGEQYV. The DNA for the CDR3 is TGTGCCAGCAGCCCCGGGAACAGGGTGGGGGAGCAGTACGTC.

CDR3 residues: CASSDPGQSNQPQHF. The CDR3 region has the DNA TGTGCCAGCAGTGACCCGGGACAGAGCAATCAGCCCCAGCATTTT. This sequence joins TRBV6-4 and TRBJ1-5, with 7 bases matching TRBD1. The germline V gene encodes CDR1 MRHNA and CDR2 SNTAGT. Trimming removed 2 bases from V and 1 base from J; junction bases left unmatched: 2. The CDR3 loop spans 15 amino acids.

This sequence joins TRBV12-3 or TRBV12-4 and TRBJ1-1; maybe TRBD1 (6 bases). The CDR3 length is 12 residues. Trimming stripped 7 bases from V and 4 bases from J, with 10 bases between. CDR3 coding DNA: TGTGCCAGCACCCGGACAGCCACTGAAGCTTTCTTT. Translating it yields CASTRTATEAFF.

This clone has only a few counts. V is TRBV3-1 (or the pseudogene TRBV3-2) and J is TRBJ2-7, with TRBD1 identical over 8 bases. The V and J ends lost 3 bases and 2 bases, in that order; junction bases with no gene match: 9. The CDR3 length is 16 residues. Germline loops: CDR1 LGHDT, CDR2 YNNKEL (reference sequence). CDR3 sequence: CASSHSGDRSTYEQYF. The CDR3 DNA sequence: TGTGCCAGCAGCCACTCCGGGGACAGGTCGACCTACGAGCAGTACTTC.

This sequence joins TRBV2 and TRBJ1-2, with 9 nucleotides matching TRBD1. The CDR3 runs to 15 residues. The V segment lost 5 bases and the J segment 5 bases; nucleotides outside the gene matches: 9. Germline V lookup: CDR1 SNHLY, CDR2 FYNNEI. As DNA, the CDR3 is TGTGCCAGCAGTCTGAAACAGGGGGCCGATTATGGCTACACCTTC. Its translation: CASSLKQGADYGYTF.

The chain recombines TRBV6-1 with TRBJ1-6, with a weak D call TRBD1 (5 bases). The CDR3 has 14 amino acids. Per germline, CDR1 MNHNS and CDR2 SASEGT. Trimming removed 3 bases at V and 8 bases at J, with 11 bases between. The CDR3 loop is CASSEGLPYSPLHF. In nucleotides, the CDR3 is TGTGCCAGCAGTGAGGGACTGCCCTATTCACCCCTCCACTTT.

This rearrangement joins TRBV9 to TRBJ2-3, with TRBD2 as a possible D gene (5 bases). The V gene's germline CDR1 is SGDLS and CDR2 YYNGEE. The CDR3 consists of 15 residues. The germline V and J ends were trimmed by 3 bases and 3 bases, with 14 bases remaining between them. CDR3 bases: TGTGCCAGCAGCGCCCCCCGGGATGGGACAGATACGCAGTATTTT. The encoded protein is CASSAPRDGTDTQYF.

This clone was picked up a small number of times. The CDR3: CASSLSTSYNEQFF. Written as DNA, the CDR3 is TGCGCCAGCAGCTTGTCTACCTCCTACAATGAGCAGTTCTTC. The genes are TRBV5-1 and TRBJ2-1, with D unclear. Trimming left V 1 base short and J 0 bases short, with 5 bases between. This CDR3 is built from 14 residues. CDR1 is SGHRS, CDR2 YFSETQ, per germline.

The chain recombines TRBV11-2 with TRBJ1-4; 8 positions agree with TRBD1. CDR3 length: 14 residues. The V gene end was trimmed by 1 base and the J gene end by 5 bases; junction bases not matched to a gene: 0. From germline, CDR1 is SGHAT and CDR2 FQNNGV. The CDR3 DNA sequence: TGTGCCAGCAGCTTAGGACAGGGGAATGAAAAACTGTTTTTT. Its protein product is CASSLGQGNEKLFF.

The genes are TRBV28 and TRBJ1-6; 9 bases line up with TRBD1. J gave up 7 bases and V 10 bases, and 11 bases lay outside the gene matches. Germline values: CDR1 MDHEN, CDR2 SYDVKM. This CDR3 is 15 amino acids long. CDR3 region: CATIPRTGVNSPLHF. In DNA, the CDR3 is TGTGCCACAATCCCAAGGACAGGGGTCAATTCACCCCTCCACTTT.

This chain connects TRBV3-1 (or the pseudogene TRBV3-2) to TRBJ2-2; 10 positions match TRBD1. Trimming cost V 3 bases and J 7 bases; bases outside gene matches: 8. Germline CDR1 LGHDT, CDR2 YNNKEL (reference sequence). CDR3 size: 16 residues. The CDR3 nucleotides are TGTGCCAGCAGCCAGACCTGGACAGGGGGGTTCGGGGAGCTGTTTTTT. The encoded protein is CASSQTWTGGFGELFF.

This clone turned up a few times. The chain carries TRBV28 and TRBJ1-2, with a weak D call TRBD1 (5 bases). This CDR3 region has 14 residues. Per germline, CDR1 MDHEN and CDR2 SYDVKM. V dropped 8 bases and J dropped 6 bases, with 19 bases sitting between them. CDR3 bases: TGTGCCAGCTCCTCCCAAGGGGATGACAATGGCTACACCTTC. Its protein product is CASSSQGDDNGYTF.

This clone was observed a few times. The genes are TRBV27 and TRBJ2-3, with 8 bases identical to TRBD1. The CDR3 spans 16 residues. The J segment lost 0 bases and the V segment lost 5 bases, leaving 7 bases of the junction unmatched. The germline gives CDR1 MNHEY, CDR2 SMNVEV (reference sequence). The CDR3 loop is CASSPRQGRSTDTQYF. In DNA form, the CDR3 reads TGTGCCAGCAGTCCCCGACAGGGGCGTAGCACAGATACGCAGTATTTT.

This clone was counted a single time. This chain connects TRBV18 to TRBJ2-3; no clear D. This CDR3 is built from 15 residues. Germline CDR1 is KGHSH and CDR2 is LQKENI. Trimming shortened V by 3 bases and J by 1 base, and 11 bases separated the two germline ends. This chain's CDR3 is CASSPGLSGTDTQYF. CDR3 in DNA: TGTGCCAGCTCACCTGGGCTGTCTGGCACAGATACGCAGTATTTT. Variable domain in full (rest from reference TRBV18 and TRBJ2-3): NAGVMQNPRHLVRRRGQEARLRCSPMKGHSHVYWYRQLPEEGLKFMVYLQKENIIDESGMPKERFSAEFPKEGPSILRIQQVVRGDSAAYFCASSPGLSGTDTQYFGPGTRLTVL.

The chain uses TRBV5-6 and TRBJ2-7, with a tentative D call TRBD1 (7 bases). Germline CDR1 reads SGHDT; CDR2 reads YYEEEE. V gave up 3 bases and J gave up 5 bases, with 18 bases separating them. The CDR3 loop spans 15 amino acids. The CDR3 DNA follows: TGTGCCAGCAGCTCTTACAGGGGTCGGGGGAACGAGCAGTACGTC. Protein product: CASSSYRGRGNEQYV.

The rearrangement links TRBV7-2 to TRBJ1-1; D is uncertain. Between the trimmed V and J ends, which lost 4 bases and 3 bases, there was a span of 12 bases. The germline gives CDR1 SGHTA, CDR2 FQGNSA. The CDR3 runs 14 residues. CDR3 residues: CASSSYTEHTEAFF. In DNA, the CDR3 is TGTGCCAGCAGCTCCTACACAGAGCACACTGAAGCTTTCTTT.

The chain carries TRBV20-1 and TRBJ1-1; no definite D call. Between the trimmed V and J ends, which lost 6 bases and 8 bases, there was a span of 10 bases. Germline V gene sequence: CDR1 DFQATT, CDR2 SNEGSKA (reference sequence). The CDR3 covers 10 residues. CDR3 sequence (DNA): TGCAGTGCCAGGACTCGGGAAGCTTTCTTT. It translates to CSARTREAFF.

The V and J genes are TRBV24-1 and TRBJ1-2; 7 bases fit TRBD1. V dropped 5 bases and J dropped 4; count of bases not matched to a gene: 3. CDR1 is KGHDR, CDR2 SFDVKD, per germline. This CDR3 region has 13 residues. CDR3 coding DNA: TGTGCCACCAGTGCCGGACAGGTCTATGGCTACACCTTC. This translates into CATSAGQVYGYTF.

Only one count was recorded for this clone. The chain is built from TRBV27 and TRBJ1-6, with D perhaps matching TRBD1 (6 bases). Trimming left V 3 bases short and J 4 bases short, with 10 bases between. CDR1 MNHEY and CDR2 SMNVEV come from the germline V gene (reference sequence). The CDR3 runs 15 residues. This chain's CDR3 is CASSFKTGYNSPLHF. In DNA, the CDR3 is TGTGCCAGCAGTTTTAAGACAGGATATAATTCACCCCTCCACTTT.